This T cell receptor (beta chain) was sequenced in a study of tumor-infiltrating T cells and Merkel cell polyomavirus listed by TCRdb under 2017. Regarding the research as a whole: In Merkel cell carcinoma patients, the study investigated CD8+ T cells specific for the Merkel cell polyomavirus KLL epitope. Patients presented at varying disease stages and were followed for a median of roughly 2.6 years, with a range of 1. Patient treatments varied, were not standardized, and included chemotherapy, radiation and immunotherapies. TRB sequencing was performed on KLL-tetramer-sorted cells from blood or tumor-infiltrating lymphocytes in about 15 samples, as well as on around eleven matched whole-tumor samples. Most whole-tumor samples were obtained as 25-micron curls cut from formalin-fixed, paraffin-embedded tissue blocks. In the whole study, one tumor sample was a frozen nodal tumor digest, and another tumor sample was a flash-frozen core biopsy of a metastasis.

Concerning this clone itself: Its antigen is unknown. Base qualities are missing; no much larger clone stands one base away.

The paper as a whole reports these results and caveats: KLL-specific TRB repertoires were diverse and largely private, with only one public clonotype among around 370 unique sequences, shared by two patients. A higher fraction of KLL-specific T cells within tumors (roughly 1.9-18% versus roughly 0-0.15%) was associated with significantly better MCC-specific survival. Because only a single viral epitope was studied, T cells directed against other Merkel cell polyomavirus epitopes were not captured. The small sample size of the study (n of about 11 patients) is a limitation. More unique KLL-specific clonotypes in tumors (roughly 5-108 vs 0-3) was associated with a significant MCC-specific survival advantage (P = 0.0051).

Library preparation used the immunoSEQ multiplex PCR assay. Adaptive Biotechnologies (Seattle, WA) carried out genomic DNA extraction, TRB sequencing and normalization. In the paper's pipeline: Clonality was computed as one minus Shannon entropy of productive TRB sequences normalized by log2 of unique productive sequences. To identify KLL-specific clonotypes in tumors, TCRbeta CDR3 amino acid sequences were matched against the sequences from the tetramer-sorted sample of each patient. TCRdb carries this immuneACCESS record with in-frame sequences only. Its versions omit some clonotypes, under half of them owing to an unresolved V gene in the studies checked, with the rest unexplained. For V, J and clone size, that table is used; D and trimming come from the DNA. This sample gives 24,000 or so clones in total; nearly 90% of them show up just once. The top ten clones comprise roughly 3% of the sample.

V is shortened by 2 bases, J by 3 bases, and the region joining them spans 14 bases. According to the germline V gene, CDR1 reads SGHVS and CDR2 reads FQNEAQ. The CDR3 measures 15 amino acids from cysteine to phenylalanine. Just CDR3 DNA is preserved here, 45 bases in frame from base 1. Robust positive staining for Merkel cell polyomavirus Large T antigen was observed by immunohistochemistry in the tumors of all patients. The study included around 13 Merkel cell carcinoma patients whose blood and/or cultured TIL contained robust KLL-tetramer+ populations exceeding 0.04% of CD8+ T cells. Every patient was Caucasian, and patient ages ranged from 50 to 77 years, with a median of approximately 64 years. Lymph node tumors were analyzed for patients with unknown primaries who presented with nodal disease, or when there was not enough primary tissue.

The chain is assembled from TRBV7-8 and TRBJ2-7; the D segment cannot be called with confidence. The TCR comes from a man between 50 and 59 years old with Merkel cell carcinoma. Specimen: lymph node tissue. The bases are TGTGCCAGCAGCTTAATATCAGCAGGATTCTACGAGCAGTACTTC. Its protein product is CASSLISAGFYEQYF. Outside the CDR3, residues come from the reference TRBV7-8 and TRBJ2-7 proteins, so the full variable domain is: GAGVSQSPRYKVAKRGQDVALRCDPISGHVSLFWYQQALGQGPEFLTYFQNEAQLDKSGLPSDRFFAERPEGSVSTLKIQRTQQEDSAVYLCASSLISAGFYEQYFGPGTRLTVT.